This passage covers 16 T cell receptor beta chains from one sample sequenced in a study of cytomegalovirus exposure and HLA in healthy donors. The PCR contained 60 Vbeta and 13 Jbeta primers. This table comes from immunoSEQ multiplex PCR, and its TCRdb copy is limited to in-frame clones, with some not included. This sample contains over 100,000 clones. Sequenced input: PBMCs. The receptor source for this set is a man between 35 and 55 years old in good health and CMV-seropositive.

The chain couples TRBV6-1 to TRBJ2-3; 8 nucleotides line up with TRBD2. CDR1 and CDR2 from the germline V gene are MNHNS and SASEGT. The CDR3 is made up of 14 amino acids. Unmatched junction bases numbered 4, after V lost 1 base and J lost 7 bases. The DNA of the CDR3 is TGTGCCAGCAGTGAAGGGCGGGAGGCAAATACGCAGTATTTT. This translates into CASSEGREANTQYF.

The V and J genes are TRBV10-1 and TRBJ2-1, with D possibly TRBD1 on 6 matching bases. Germline-derived CDR1 and CDR2 are WNHNN and SYGVQD (reference sequence). This CDR3 is built from 17 residues. The V end lost 3 bases, the J end lost 5 bases, and 20 bases lay between the germline ends. CDR3 sequence: CASSETLGQRKNNEQFF. CDR3 sequence (DNA): TGCGCCAGCAGTGAAACTTTAGGACAGCGCAAGAACAATGAGCAGTTCTTC.

The chain recombines TRBV6-5 with TRBJ2-5; 10 nucleotides match TRBD2. The J call is uncertain, as TRBJ2-7 better fits the DNA end. Germline loops: CDR1 MNHEY, CDR2 SVGAGI. The CDR3 contains 16 residues. CDR3: CASSYSTLAGYYEQYF. In nucleotides, the CDR3 is TGTGCCAGCAGTTACTCGACACTAGCGGGATACTACGAGCAGTACTTC.

The J gene is TRBJ2-5, the V gene TRBV7-2, with a weak D call TRBD1 (6 bases). Trimming took 3 bases from V and 5 from J, leaving 10 bases between them. This CDR3 comprises 13 residues. Germline CDR1 and CDR2: SGHTA and FQGNSA. The CDR3 sequence is CASSFLGAETQYF. DNA of the CDR3: TGTGCCAGCAGCTTCTTGGGGGCGGAGACCCAGTACTTC.

The chain carries TRBV4-2 and TRBJ2-3; D perhaps matches TRBD1 (5 bases). This CDR3 is 15 amino acids long. V lost 2 bases to trimming and J lost 2 bases, with 11 bases between them. Per germline, CDR1 LGHNA and CDR2 YNFKEQ. CDR3 residues: CASSQLGAYTDTQYF. Written as DNA, the CDR3 is TGTGCCAGCAGCCAACTAGGGGCATACACAGATACGCAGTATTTT.

V usage is TRBV9 and J usage is TRBJ2-3; TRBD2 is a possible D gene (8 bases). The CDR3 is made up of 18 amino acids. With 4 bases removed from V and 2 bases from J, the gap between germline ends came to 23 bases. Germline V gene data show CDR1 as SGDLS and CDR2 as YYNGEE. CDR3: CASSSAGGQSTFTDTQYF. DNA for the CDR3: TGTGCCAGCAGCAGTGCGGGGGGACAGTCGACCTTCACAGATACGCAGTATTTT.

The chain uses TRBV21-1 and TRBJ2-7; TRBD1, the table's D call, lacks a check against the DNA. TRBV21-1 is flagged as a pseudogene. This CDR3 has 15 residues. The CDR3 coding sequence is TGTGCCAGCAGCAAATCGTGGACAGGGGTGTACGAGCAGTACTTC. Residues: CASSKSWTGVYEQYF.

DNA of the CDR3: TGTGCCAGCAGTCTAGCCCTAAGCACAGATACGCAGTATTTT. It encodes CASSLALSTDTQYF. The rearrangement joins TRBV27 to TRBJ2-3, with a weak D call TRBD2 (5 bases). The CDR3 spans 14 residues. Germline CDR1 and CDR2: MNHEY and SMNVEV (reference sequence). Trimming stripped 5 bases from V and 0 bases from J, with 9 bases between.

This sequence joins TRBV27 and TRBJ2-7; TRBD2 aligns across 8 bases. The CDR3 has 15 amino acids. V gave up 5 bases and J gave up 5 bases; unmatched junction bases: 11. Germline V lookup: CDR1 MNHEY, CDR2 SMNVEV (reference sequence). In DNA, the CDR3 is TGTGCCAGCAGTCCGCGGGGGGCCCTCTGGAACGAGCAGTACTTC. This encodes CASSPRGALWNEQYF.

The chain is built from TRBV6-1 and TRBJ1-2; D might be TRBD1 (5 bases). The CDR3 spans 14 residues. V gave up 8 bases and J gave up 6 bases, with 19 bases separating them. Germline values: CDR1 MNHNS, CDR2 SASEGT. The CDR3 DNA is TGTGCCAGCGGCCCGGGACTCCTAAGCCATGGCTACACCTTC. Amino acid sequence: CASGPGLLSHGYTF.

V is TRBV19 and J is TRBJ2-1, with TRBD2 matching over 9 bases. J was trimmed by 3 bases and V by 5 bases; bases with no gene match: 8. The CDR3 totals 16 residues. Germline V gives CDR1 LNHDA, CDR2 SQIVND (reference sequence). CDR3 DNA sequence: TGTGCCAGTAGTTTGGCGGGAGGGACGATCTACAATGAGCAGTTCTTC. Translating gives CASSLAGGTIYNEQFF.

The J gene is TRBJ2-3, the V gene TRBV7-3; 12 bases agree with TRBD2. The CDR3 is 16 residues long. Germline V gene data show CDR1 as SGHTA and CDR2 as FQGTGA. Trimming at V came to 4 bases and at J to 2 bases, leaving 4 bases not matched to a gene. The CDR3 DNA is TGTGCCAGCAGCTCCGGGACTAGCGGGCACACAGATACGCAGTATTTT. It is translated as CASSSGTSGHTDTQYF.

The V call is TRBV29-1, the J call TRBJ1-1; D remains ambiguous. V gave up 5 bases and J gave up 5 bases, with 24 bases separating them. Germline V lookup: CDR1 SQVTM, CDR2 ANQGSEA. The CDR3 sequence is 16 residues long. The chain's CDR3 is CSVNSPARSAGTEAFF. CDR3 DNA: TGCAGCGTTAATTCCCCCGCCAGGTCCGCGGGAACTGAAGCTTTCTTT. The full variable domain, with the rest looked up from reference TRBV29-1 and TRBJ1-1, is SAVISQKPSRDICQRGTSLTIQCQVDSQVTMMFWYRQQPGQSLTLIATANQGSEATYESGFVIDKFPISRPNLTFSTLTVSNMSPEDSSIYLCSVNSPARSAGTEAFFGQGTRLTVV.

J is TRBJ2-1 and V is TRBV28; a possible D gene is TRBD2 (7 bases). This CDR3 spans 16 amino acids. CDR1 and CDR2 (germline): MDHEN, SYDVKM. V was cut by 6 bases and J by 4 bases, with 19 bases left in between. CDR3 region: CASSKIQGGGYNEQFF. As DNA, the CDR3 is TGTGCCAGCAGCAAAATCCAGGGAGGGGGATACAATGAGCAGTTCTTC.

The CDR3 DNA follows: TGTGCCAGCAGCTTGGCCCCAGGGAACACTGAAGCTTTCTTT. This sequence encodes CASSLAPGNTEAFF. The V gene is TRBV5-6, the J gene TRBJ1-1; D is ambiguous. The V end lost 0 bases, the J end lost 1 base, and 7 bases lay between the germline ends. The CDR3 has 14 amino acids. Germline V gene lookup returns CDR1 SGHDT and CDR2 YYEEEE.

CDR3 DNA sequence: TGTGCCAGCAGCTTAGTTAACTTGAACACTGAAGCTTTCTTT. It is translated as CASSLVNLNTEAFF. The chain recombines TRBV7-8 with TRBJ1-1; D remains ambiguous. From germline, CDR1 is SGHVS and CDR2 FQNEAQ. This CDR3 has 14 residues. The V end was cut by 1 base, the J end by 0 bases, with 6 bases between.